This TCR beta chain was observed in a study of CD8 T cells in ankylosing spondylitis. With regard to this clonotype: Its antigen is still unknown.

Preparation of TCR beta libraries was done by quantitative 5'-RACE with molecular barcodes. TCRdb reprocessed the 5' RACE reads with MiXCR, giving one entry per CDR3 protein. This sample carries about 460,000 distinct CDR3 sequences, about 5% of them seen once, and the ten largest clones take roughly 3.2%. Looked up from germline, CDR1 is SGHRS and CDR2 is YFSETQ. The CDR3 loop spans 14 amino acids. Trimming stripped 0 bases from V and 3 bases from J, with 9 bases between. Notes on the study in general: Researchers report that disease-linked clones proved CD8+ and relatively rare in peripheral blood. Earlier reports found some motif variants in synovial fluid and blood in reactive arthritis. A motif in TCR beta, a set of eight or nine highly homologous variants, appeared characteristic of ankylosing spondylitis blood. Disease-associated clones were reportedly significantly overrepresented in matched ankylosing spondylitis synovial fluid.

The specimen was blood, either unsorted or a sorted T cell fraction (not recorded which). This TCR was recovered from a male donor with ankylosing spondylitis. This chain uses TRBV5-1 with TRBJ1-2; D unresolved. The CDR3 protein is CASSLATAYYGYTF. CDR3 bases: TGCGCCAGCAGCTTGGCCACAGCGTACTATGGCTACACCTTC.